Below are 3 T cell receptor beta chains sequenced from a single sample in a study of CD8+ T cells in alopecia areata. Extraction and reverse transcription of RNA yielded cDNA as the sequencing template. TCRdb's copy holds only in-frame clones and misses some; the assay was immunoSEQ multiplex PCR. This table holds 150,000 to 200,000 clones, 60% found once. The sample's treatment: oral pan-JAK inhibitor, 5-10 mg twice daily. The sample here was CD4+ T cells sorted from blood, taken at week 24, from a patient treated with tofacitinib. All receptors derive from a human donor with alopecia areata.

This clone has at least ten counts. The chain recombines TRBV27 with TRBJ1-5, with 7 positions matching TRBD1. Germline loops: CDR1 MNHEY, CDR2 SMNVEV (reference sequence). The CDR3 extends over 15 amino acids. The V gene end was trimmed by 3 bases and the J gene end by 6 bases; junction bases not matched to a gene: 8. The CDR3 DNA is TGTGCCAGCAGTTTTGGATCAGGGGGAAGTCAGCCCCAGCATTTT. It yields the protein CASSFGSGGSQPQHF.

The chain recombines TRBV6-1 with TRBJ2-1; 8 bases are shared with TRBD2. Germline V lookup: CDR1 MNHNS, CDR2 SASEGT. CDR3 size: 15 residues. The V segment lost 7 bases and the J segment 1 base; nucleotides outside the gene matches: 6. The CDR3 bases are TGTGCCAGCAATATAGCGGGGAGTTCCTACAATGAGCAGTTCTTC. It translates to CASNIAGSSYNEQFF.

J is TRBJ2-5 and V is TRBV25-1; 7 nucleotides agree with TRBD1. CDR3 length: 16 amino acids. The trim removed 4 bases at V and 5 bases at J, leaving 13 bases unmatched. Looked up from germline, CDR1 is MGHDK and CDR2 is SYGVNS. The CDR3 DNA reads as TGTGCCAGCAGTGGAGACGACTCCAGGGGGTGGGAGACCCAGTACTTC. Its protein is CASSGDDSRGWETQYF.